The 8 T cell receptor beta chains presented below share a single source sample, sequenced in a study of cytomegalovirus exposure and HLA in healthy donors. Using immunoSEQ multiplex PCR, the repertoire was profiled, and TCRdb retains in-frame clones only, with some absent. The sample has around 140,000 clones; around 86% are singletons. The sample comprised PBMCs. All receptors derive from a man aged 18 to 29 in good health and CMV-seropositive.

This chain uses TRBV9 with TRBJ1-3; possible D gene TRBD1, 6 bases. The CDR3 runs 15 residues. CDR1 and CDR2 (germline): SGDLS, YYNGEE. V was pared by 0 bases and J by 4 bases, with 11 bases between. This chain's CDR3 is CASSVVGTWGNTIYF. CDR3 nucleotide sequence: TGTGCCAGCAGCGTAGTGGGGACATGGGGAAACACCATATATTTT.

The chain uses TRBV30 and TRBJ2-6; possibly TRBD1 for D (7 bases). Germline values: CDR1 GTSNPN, CDR2 SVGIG (reference sequence). This CDR3 comprises 18 residues. V lost 5 bases to trimming and J lost 1 base, with 21 bases between them. The CDR3 loop is CAWGPRGASSSGANVLTF. The CDR3 nucleotides are TGTGCCTGGGGACCCAGGGGGGCCTCCTCTTCTGGGGCCAACGTCCTGACTTTC.

As concerns this clone: Other DNA variants within this sample encode the same CDR3. The J gene is TRBJ1-1, the V gene TRBV6-5, with D perhaps TRBD1 (5 bases). Between the trimmed V and J ends, which lost 7 bases and 0 bases, there was a span of 9 bases. In germline, CDR1 is MNHEY, CDR2 SVGAGI. The CDR3 loop spans 13 amino acids. The CDR3 is CASTTAMNTEAFF. The CDR3 DNA reads as TGTGCCAGCACGACAGCGATGAACACTGAAGCTTTCTTT.

This chain joins TRBV21-1 and TRBJ1-4; the table calls TRBD1, which could not be checked here. TRBV21-1 is termed a pseudogene. The CDR3 totals 15 residues. The CDR3 here is CASSKRQGAGEKLFF. The CDR3 bases are TGTGCCAGCAGCAAAAGACAGGGGGCAGGGGAAAAACTGTTTTTT.

The rearrangement links TRBV2 to TRBJ2-4; possible D gene TRBD1, 5 bases. Looked up from germline, CDR1 is SNHLY and CDR2 is FYNNEI. This CDR3 contains 13 residues. V lost 5 bases to trimming and J lost 7 bases, with 12 bases between them. The CDR3: CASSPDAGNIQYF. The CDR3 DNA reads TGTGCCAGCAGTCCAGACGCAGGGAACATTCAGTACTTC.

The chain has TRBV18 and TRBJ2-2, with 9 bases that match TRBD1. The germline gives CDR1 KGHSH, CDR2 LQKENI. Trimming cost V 0 bases and J 5 bases; bases outside gene matches: 4. The CDR3 is 16 amino acids. CDR3 bases: TGTGCCAGCTCACCACCTTCCGGGACAGGGACCGGGGAGCTGTTTTTT. This sequence encodes CASSPPSGTGTGELFF.

The count of this clone is one. The gene calls are TRBV29-1 and TRBJ2-1; 7 nucleotides line up with TRBD2. Trimming at V came to 4 bases and at J to 7 bases, leaving 7 bases not matched to a gene. The CDR3 consists of 13 residues. Germline CDR1 SQVTM, CDR2 ANQGSEA. The CDR3 protein is CSVVAGVRNEQFF. In DNA form, the CDR3 reads TGCAGCGTTGTTGCGGGAGTCCGAAATGAGCAGTTCTTC.

CDR3 nucleotide sequence: TGTGCCAGCAGGACAACAGGGCCCTCCTACGAGCAGTACTTC. It is translated as CASRTTGPSYEQYF. The J gene is TRBJ2-7, the V gene TRBV6-6; TRBD1 might be the D (6 bases). The germline V gene encodes CDR1 MNHNY and CDR2 SVGAGI (reference sequence). This CDR3 comprises 14 residues. Trimming removed 6 bases at V and 0 bases at J, with 12 bases between.